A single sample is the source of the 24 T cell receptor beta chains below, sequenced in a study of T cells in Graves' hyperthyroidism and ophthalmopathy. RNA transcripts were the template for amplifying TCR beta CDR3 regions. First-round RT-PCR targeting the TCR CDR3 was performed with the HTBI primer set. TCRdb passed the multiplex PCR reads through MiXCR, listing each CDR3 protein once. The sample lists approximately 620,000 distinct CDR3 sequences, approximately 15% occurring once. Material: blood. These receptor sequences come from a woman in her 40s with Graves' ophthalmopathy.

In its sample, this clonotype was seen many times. CDR3 DNA: TGTGCCAGCAGCTTAGATCCTTCGCCCGCTGGGGAAGCTTTCTTT. Protein: CASSLDPSPAGEAFF. This chain links TRBV11-2 with TRBJ1-1, with no clear D. Germline V CDR1 and CDR2: SGHAT, FQNNGV. The ends were cut back, 0 bases at V and 8 bases at J, with 16 bases in the middle. There are 15 residues in the CDR3.

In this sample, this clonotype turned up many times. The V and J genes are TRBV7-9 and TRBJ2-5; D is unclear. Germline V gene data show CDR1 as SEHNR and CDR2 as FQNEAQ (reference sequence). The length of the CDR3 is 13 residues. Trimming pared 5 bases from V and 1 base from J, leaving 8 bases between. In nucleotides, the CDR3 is TGTGCCAGCAGCCCCGACATCCAAGAGACCCAGTACTTC. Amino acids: CASSPDIQETQYF.

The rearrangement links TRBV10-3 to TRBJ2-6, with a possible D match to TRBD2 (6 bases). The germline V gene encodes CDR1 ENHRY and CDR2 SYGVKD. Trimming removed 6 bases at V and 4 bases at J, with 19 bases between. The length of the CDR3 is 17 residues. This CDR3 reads CAISPGTPRGGANVLTF. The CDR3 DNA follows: TGTGCCATCAGCCCCGGGACTCCTCGAGGAGGGGCCAACGTCCTGACTTTC.

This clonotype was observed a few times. DNA for the CDR3: TGCAGTGCTCCTGCCCCAAGGGTCAACTTCTACAATGAGCAGTTCTTC. Its protein is CSAPAPRVNFYNEQFF. The chain employs TRBV20-1 and TRBJ2-1; D gene uncertain. Germline values: CDR1 DFQATT, CDR2 SNEGSKA (reference sequence). The CDR3 totals 16 residues. The V end lost 5 bases, the J end lost 3 bases, and 20 bases lay between the germline ends.

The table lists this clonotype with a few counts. This CDR3 is CSATFRGRVEDTQYF. The CDR3 DNA follows: TGCAGTGCTACCTTCCGCGGGAGGGTCGAAGATACGCAGTATTTT. The chain has TRBV20-1 and TRBJ2-3; 9 nucleotides line up with TRBD2. The junction had 10 bases not matched to a gene; V was cut back by 4 bases and J by 5 bases. The CDR3 totals 15 residues. Germline-derived CDR1 and CDR2 are DFQATT and SNEGSKA (reference sequence).

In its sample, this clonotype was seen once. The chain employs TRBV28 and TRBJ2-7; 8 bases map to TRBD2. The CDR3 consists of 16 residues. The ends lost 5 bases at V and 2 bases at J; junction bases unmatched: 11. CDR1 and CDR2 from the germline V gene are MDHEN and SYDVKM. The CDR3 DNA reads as TGTGCCAGCAGTCCCTGGAAAGCGGGAGACGCCTACGAGCAGTACTTC. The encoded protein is CASSPWKAGDAYEQYF.

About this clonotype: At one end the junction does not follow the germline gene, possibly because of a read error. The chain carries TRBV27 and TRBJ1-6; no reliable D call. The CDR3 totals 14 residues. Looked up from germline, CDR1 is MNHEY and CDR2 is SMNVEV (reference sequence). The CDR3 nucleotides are TGTGCCAGCGGTTTTCCCGGCCAAAATTCACCCCTCCACTTT. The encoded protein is CASGFPGQNSPLHF.

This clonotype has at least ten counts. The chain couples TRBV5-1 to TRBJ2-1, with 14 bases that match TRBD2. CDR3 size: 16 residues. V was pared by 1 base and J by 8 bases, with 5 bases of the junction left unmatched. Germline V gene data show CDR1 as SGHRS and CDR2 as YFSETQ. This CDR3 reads CASSLSGTSGSDEQFF. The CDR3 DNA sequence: TGCGCCAGCAGCTTGTCCGGGACTAGCGGGAGCGATGAGCAGTTCTTC.

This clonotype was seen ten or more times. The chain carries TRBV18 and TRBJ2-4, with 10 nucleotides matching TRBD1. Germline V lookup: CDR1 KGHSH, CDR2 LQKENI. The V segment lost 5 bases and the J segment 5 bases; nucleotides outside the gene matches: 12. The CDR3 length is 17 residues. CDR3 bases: TGTGCCAGCTCATCTCCCTTAATCGGACAGGGGGAAAACATTCAGTACTTC. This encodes CASSSPLIGQGENIQYF.

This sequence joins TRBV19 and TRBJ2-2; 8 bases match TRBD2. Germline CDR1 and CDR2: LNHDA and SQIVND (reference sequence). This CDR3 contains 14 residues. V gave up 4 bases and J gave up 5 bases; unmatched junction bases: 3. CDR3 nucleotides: TGTGCCAGTAGTAGCGGGGGGATTACCGGGGAGCTGTTTTTT. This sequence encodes CASSSGGITGELFF.

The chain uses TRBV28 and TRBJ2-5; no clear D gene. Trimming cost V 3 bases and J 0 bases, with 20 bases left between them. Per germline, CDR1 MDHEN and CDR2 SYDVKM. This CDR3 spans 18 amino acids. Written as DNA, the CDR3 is TGTGCCAGCAGTTTTAAGGGTAGGCGGTCGGACGACCAAGAGACCCAGTACTTC. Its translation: CASSFKGRRSDDQETQYF.

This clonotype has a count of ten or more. CDR3 protein: CSASLNLNEQFF. CDR3 DNA: TGCAGTGCTAGTCTAAACCTGAATGAGCAGTTCTTC. This sequence joins TRBV20-1 and TRBJ2-1; no reliable D call. Trimming cost V 3 bases and J 7 bases, with 10 bases left between them. The CDR3 has 12 amino acids. Per germline, CDR1 DFQATT and CDR2 SNEGSKA (reference sequence).

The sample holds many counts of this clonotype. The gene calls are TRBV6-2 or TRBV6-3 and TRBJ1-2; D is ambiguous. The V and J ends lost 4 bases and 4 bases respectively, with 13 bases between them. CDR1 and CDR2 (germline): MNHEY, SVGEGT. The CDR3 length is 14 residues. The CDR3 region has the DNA TGTGCCAGCAGTTGGGTAGAACTTCGCTATGGCTACACCTTC. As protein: CASSWVELRYGYTF.

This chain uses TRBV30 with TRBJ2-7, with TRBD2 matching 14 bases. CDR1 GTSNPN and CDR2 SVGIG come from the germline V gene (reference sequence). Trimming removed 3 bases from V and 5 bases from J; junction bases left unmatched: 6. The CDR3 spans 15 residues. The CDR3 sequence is CAWRAPGLAGDEQYF. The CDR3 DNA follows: TGTGCCTGGAGAGCTCCGGGACTAGCGGGAGACGAGCAGTACTTC.

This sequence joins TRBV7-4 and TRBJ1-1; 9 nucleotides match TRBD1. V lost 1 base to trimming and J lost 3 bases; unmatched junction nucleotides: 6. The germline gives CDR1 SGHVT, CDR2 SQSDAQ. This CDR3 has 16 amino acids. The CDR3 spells CASSLEVGQGYTEAFF. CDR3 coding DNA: TGTGCCAGCAGCTTAGAGGTGGGACAGGGCTACACTGAAGCTTTCTTT.

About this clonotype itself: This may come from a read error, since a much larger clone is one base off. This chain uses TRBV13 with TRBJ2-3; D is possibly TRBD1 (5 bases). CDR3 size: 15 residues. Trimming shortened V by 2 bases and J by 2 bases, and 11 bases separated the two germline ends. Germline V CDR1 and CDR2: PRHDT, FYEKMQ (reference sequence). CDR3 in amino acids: CASSLTGAATDTQYF. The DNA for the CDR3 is TGTGCCAGCAGCTTAACTGGGGCTGCCACAGATACGCAGTATTTT. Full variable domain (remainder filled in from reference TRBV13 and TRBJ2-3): AAGVIQSPRHLIKEKRETATLKCYPIPRHDTVYWYQQGPGQDPQFLISFYEKMQSDKGSIPDRFSAQQFSDYHSELNMSSLELGDSALYFCASSLTGAATDTQYFGPGTRLTVL.

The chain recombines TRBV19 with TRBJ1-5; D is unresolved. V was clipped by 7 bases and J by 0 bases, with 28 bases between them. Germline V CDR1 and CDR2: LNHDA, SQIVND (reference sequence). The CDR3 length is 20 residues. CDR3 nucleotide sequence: TGTGCCAGTACCCCCGAGGGTTTGGTCAAATCGGCAGATAGCAATCAGCCCCAGCATTTT. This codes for CASTPEGLVKSADSNQPQHF.

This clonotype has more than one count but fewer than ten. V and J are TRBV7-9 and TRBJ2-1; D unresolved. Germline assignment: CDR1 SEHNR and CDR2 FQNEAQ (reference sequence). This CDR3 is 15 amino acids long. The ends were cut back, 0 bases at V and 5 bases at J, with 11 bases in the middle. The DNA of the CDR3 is TGTGCCAGCAGCTTAGCATGGGAAGCGCACAATGAGCAGTTCTTC. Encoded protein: CASSLAWEAHNEQFF.

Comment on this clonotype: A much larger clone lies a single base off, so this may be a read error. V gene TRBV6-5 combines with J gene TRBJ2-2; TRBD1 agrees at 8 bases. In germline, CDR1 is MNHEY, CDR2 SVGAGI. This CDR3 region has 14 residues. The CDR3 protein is CASSSGGVAGELLF. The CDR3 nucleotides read TGTGCCAGCAGTTCAGGGGGCGTAGCCGGGGAGCTGCTTTTT.

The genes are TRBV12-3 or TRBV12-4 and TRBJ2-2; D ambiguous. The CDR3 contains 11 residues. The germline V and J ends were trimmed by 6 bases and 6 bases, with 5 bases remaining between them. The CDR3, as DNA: TGTGCCAGCAGATTTTCCGGGGAGCTGTTTTTT. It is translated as CASRFSGELFF.

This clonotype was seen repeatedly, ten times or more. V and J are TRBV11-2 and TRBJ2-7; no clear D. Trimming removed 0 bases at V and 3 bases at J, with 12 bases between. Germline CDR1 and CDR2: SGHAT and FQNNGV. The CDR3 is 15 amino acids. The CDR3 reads CASSLDPQEYYEQYF. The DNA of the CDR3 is TGTGCCAGCAGCTTAGATCCCCAGGAATACTACGAGCAGTACTTC.

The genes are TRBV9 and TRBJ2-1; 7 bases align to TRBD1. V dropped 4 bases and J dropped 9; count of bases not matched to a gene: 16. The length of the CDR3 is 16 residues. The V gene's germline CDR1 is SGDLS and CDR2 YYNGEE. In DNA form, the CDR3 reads TGTGCCAGCAGCCCAGAGGGGGCTTTAGGGTCTGGTGAGCAGTTCTTC. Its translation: CASSPEGALGSGEQFF. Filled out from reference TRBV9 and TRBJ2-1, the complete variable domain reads DSGVTQTPKHLITATGQRVTLRCSPRSGDLSVYWYQQSLDQGLQFLIQYYNGEERAKGNILERFSAQQFPDLHSELNLSSLELGDSALYFCASSPEGALGSGEQFFGPGTRLTVL.

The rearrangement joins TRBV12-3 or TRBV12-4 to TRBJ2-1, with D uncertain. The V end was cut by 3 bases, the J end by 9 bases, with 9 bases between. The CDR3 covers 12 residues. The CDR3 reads CASSLVLAEQFF. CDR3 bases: TGTGCCAGCAGTTTGGTCTTGGCTGAGCAGTTCTTC.

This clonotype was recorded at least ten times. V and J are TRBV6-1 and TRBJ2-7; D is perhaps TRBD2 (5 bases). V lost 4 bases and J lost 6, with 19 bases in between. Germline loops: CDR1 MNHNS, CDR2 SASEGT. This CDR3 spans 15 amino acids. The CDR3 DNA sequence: TGTGCCAGCAGTGTAATGGAATTGAGGGCGGGCGAGCAGTACTTC. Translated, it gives CASSVMELRAGEQYF.